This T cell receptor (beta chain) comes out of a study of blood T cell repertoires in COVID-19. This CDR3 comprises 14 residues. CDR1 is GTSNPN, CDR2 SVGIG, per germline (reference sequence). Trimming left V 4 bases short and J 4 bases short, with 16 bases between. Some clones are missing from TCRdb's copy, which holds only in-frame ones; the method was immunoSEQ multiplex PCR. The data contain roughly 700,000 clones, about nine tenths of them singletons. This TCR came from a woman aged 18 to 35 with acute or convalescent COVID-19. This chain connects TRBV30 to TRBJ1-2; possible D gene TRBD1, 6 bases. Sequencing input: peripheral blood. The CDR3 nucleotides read TGTGCCTGGAAGGGGGAACAATCACGCTATGGCTACACCTTC. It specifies CAWKGEQSRYGYTF.